What follows are 8 T cell receptor beta chains derived from one specimen sequenced in a study of cytomegalovirus exposure and HLA in healthy donors. It was with 60 Vbeta and 13 Jbeta primers that the PCR ran. TCRdb's copy holds only in-frame clones and misses some; the assay was immunoSEQ multiplex PCR. The data show roughly 110,000 clones, around 75% seen once. Sequencing used PBMCs. These receptors originate from a man in his forties in good health and CMV-seronegative.

Only a few counts were recorded for this clone. The chain carries TRBV20-1 and TRBJ1-2; possibly TRBD1 for D (5 bases). CDR1 DFQATT and CDR2 SNEGSKA come from the germline V gene (reference sequence). The CDR3 contains 10 residues. V gave up 7 bases and J gave up 7 bases, with 10 bases separating them. The CDR3 sequence is CSVGEAGYTF. The CDR3, as DNA: TGCAGTGTAGGGGAGGCTGGCTACACCTTC.

This chain links TRBV27 with TRBJ2-2; 7 nucleotides line up with TRBD1. This CDR3 comprises 14 residues. CDR1 MNHEY and CDR2 SMNVEV come from the germline V gene (reference sequence). After removal of 3 bases from V and 13 bases from J, the junction contained 11 bases not matched to a gene. CDR3 region: CASSLNTGVLVLFF. The CDR3 region has the DNA TGTGCCAGCAGTTTGAACACAGGGGTTCTGGTGCTGTTTTTT.

This clone was counted only a few times. This sequence joins TRBV7-9 and TRBJ1-5; the match to TRBD1 covers 7 bases. Germline lookup yields CDR1 SEHNR and CDR2 FQNEAQ (reference sequence). The CDR3 extends over 14 amino acids. Germline trimming cut 5 bases from V and 2 bases from J; bases unmatched to any gene: 3. The CDR3 spells CASSHDRGNQPQHF. Written as DNA, the CDR3 is TGTGCCAGCAGCCACGACAGGGGCAATCAGCCCCAGCATTTT.

The rearrangement joins TRBV25-1 to TRBJ2-1; D gene ambiguous. V dropped 1 base and J dropped 5 bases, with 12 bases sitting between them. The germline gives CDR1 MGHDK, CDR2 SYGVNS. The CDR3 sequence is 15 residues long. CDR3 region: CASSEFNSKDNEQFF. CDR3 nucleotides: TGTGCCAGCAGTGAATTCAACAGTAAAGACAATGAGCAGTTCTTC.

The rearrangement links TRBV7-8 to TRBJ2-5; 7 nucleotides align to TRBD2. The junction had 3 bases not matched to a gene; V was cut back by 8 bases and J by 0 bases. The germline V gene encodes CDR1 SGHVS and CDR2 FQNEAQ. This CDR3 is built from 13 residues. The DNA of the CDR3 is TGTGCCAGCGGACGGGGGGACCAAGAGACCCAGTACTTC. Protein sequence: CASGRGDQETQYF.

V usage is TRBV27 and J usage is TRBJ2-7; the D is unclear. The germline gives CDR1 MNHEY, CDR2 SMNVEV (reference sequence). Trimming stripped 2 bases from V and 0 bases from J, with 11 bases between. This CDR3 comprises 15 residues. The DNA for the CDR3 is TGTGCCAGCAGTTTAAGGAGAGGCGGCTCCTACGAGCAGTACTTC. Translated, it gives CASSLRRGGSYEQYF.

The chain carries TRBV7-9 and TRBJ2-7; weak D call: TRBD2 (5 bases). This CDR3 has 14 residues. The V end was cut by 1 base, the J end by 1 base, with 8 bases between. Per the germline V gene, CDR1 is SEHNR and CDR2 is FQNEAQ (reference sequence). The DNA for the CDR3 is TGTGCCAGCAGCTTAGGAGGGATTTCCTACGAGCAGTACTTC. As protein: CASSLGGISYEQYF.

The gene calls are TRBV18 and TRBJ1-1; unclear D gene. V was clipped by 6 bases and J by 4 bases, with 12 bases between them. The V gene's germline CDR1 is KGHSH and CDR2 LQKENI. The CDR3 totals 13 residues. The DNA for the CDR3 is TGTGCCAGCTCTCCTCGGGAGGGCACTGAAGCTTTCTTT. Translated: CASSPREGTEAFF.